This T cell receptor (beta chain) was retrieved from a study of blood T cell repertoires in COVID-19. Background on the study: Material from acute and convalescent COVID-19 was sourced from the United States, Italy and Spain. PBMCs, B-cell-depleted T cells, or T cells provided the cDNA or gDNA that made up the material.

This clone showed up just once. The germline V gene encodes CDR1 SQVTM and CDR2 ANQGSEA. This CDR3 has 13 amino acids. Trimming at V came to 6 bases and at J to 6 bases, leaving 7 bases not matched to a gene. In the study's own analysis: It was from reference gene primer amplification that nucleated cell counts were estimated. Some clones are missing from TCRdb's copy, which holds only in-frame ones; the method was immunoSEQ multiplex PCR. The DNA gave D and trimming, while V, J and clone size come from that table. Of about 200,000 clones detected, approximately 80% appear once; the ten largest clones hold roughly 8.7%.

The TCR originated in a middle-aged man with active or convalescent COVID-19. Sequenced: peripheral blood. The chain is built from TRBV29-1 and TRBJ2-7; 11 bases agree with TRBD1. As DNA, the CDR3 is TGCAGCGTGAAAGGACAGGGGGCGGGCGAGCAGTACTTC. This translates into CSVKGQGAGEQYF.